This section outlines one TCR beta chain sequence together with its context. What it recognizes is unknown. The record originates from a study of a mutant IDH1 vaccine in newly diagnosed glioma. Described time point: week 35, safety follow-up. Topical imiquimod was applied with each vaccine dose, which held 300 ug of mutant IDH1 20-mer peptide. Germline CDR1 DFQATT, CDR2 SNEGSKA (reference sequence). CDR3 length: 10 amino acids. With 3 bases removed from V and 8 bases from J, the gap between germline ends came to 7 bases. Sequencing was performed with immunoSEQ multiplex PCR; in TCRdb, only in-frame clones are kept and a portion is missing. The table lists about 26,000 clones, over 65% of them singletons.

Sequencing used PBMCs, obtained from a glioma patient whose treatment included an IDH1 peptide vaccine. The receptor was derived from a man younger than 45 with glioma. The chain recombines TRBV20-1 with TRBJ1-2; no definite D call. This chain's CDR3 is CSARPNGYTF. The CDR3 DNA follows: TGCAGTGCTAGGCCCAACGGCTACACCTTC.